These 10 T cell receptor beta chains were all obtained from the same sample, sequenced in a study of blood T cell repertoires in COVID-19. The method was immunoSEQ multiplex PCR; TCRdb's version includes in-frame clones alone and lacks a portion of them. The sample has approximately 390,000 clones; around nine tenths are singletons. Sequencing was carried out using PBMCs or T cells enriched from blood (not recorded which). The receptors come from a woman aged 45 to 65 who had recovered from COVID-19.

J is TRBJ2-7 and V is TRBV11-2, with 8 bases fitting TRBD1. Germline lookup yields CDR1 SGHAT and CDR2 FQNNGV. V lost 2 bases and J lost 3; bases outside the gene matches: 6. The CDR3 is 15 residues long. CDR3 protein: CASSLLSGGIYEQYF. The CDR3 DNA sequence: TGTGCCAGCAGCTTACTGTCAGGGGGCATCTACGAGCAGTACTTC. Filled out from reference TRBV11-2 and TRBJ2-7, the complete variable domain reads EAGVAQSPRYKIIEKRQSVAFWCNPISGHATLYWYQQILGQGPKLLIQFQNNGVVDDSQLPKDRFSAERLKGVDSTLKIQPAKLEDSAVYLCASSLLSGGIYEQYFGPGTRLTVT.

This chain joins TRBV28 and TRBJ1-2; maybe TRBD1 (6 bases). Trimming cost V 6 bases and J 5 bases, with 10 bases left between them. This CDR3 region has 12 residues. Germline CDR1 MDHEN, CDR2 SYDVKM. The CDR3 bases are TGTGCCAGCAGACGGACAGAATATGGCTACACCTTC. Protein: CASRRTEYGYTF.

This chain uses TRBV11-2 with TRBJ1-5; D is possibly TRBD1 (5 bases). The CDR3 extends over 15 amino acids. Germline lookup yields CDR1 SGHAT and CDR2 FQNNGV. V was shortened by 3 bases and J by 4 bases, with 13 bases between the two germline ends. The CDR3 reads CASSLDTGRNQPQHF. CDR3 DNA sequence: TGTGCCAGCAGCTTGGACACCGGACGGAATCAGCCCCAGCATTTT.

The chain's CDR3 is CASARGQQATNEKLFF. The CDR3 DNA sequence: TGTGCCAGTGCTAGGGGACAGCAAGCAACTAATGAAAAACTGTTTTTT. V gene TRBV19 combines with J gene TRBJ1-4; 7 positions agree with TRBD1. The germline CDR1 and CDR2 sequences are LNHDA and SQIVND (reference sequence). This CDR3 spans 16 amino acids. J was trimmed by 0 bases and V by 8 bases; bases with no gene match: 9.

The CDR3 DNA sequence: TGTGCCAGCAGTCCACCGGGACTCATAAACTATGGCTACACCTTC. Translating it yields CASSPPGLINYGYTF. The gene calls are TRBV28 and TRBJ1-2; perhaps TRBD1 as D (5 bases). From germline, CDR1 is MDHEN and CDR2 SYDVKM. With 5 bases removed from V and 2 bases from J, the gap between germline ends came to 15 bases. The length of the CDR3 is 15 residues.

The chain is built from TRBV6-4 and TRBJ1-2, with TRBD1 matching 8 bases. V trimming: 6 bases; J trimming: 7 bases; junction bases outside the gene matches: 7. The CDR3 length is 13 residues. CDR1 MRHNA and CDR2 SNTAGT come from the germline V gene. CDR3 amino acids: CASREDRASGYTF. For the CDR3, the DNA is TGTGCCAGCAGGGAGGACAGGGCCTCTGGCTACACCTTC.

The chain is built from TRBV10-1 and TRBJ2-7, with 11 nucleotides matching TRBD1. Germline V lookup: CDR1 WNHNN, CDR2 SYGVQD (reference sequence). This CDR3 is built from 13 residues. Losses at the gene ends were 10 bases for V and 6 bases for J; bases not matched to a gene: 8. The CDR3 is CATWDRGLSEQYF. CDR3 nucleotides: TGCGCCACCTGGGACAGGGGGTTATCCGAGCAGTACTTC.

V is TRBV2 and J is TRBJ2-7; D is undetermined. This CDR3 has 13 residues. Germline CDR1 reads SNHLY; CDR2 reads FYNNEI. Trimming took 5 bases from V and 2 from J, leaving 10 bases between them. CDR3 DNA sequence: TGTGCCAGCAGTCCCCAGGCACCCTACGAGCAGTACTTC. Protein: CASSPQAPYEQYF.

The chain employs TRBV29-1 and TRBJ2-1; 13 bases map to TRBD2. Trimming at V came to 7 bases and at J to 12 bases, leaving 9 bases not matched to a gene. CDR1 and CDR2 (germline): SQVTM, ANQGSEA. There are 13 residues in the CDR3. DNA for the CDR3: TGCAGCGCTGGGACTAGCGGGGACGGAGTGCAGTTCTTC. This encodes CSAGTSGDGVQFF.

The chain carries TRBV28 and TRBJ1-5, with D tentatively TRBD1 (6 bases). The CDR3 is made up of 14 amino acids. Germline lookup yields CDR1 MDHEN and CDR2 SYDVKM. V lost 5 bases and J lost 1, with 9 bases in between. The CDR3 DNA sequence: TGTGCCAGCAGTATCGGACAGAGCAATCAGCCCCAGCATTTT. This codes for CASSIGQSNQPQHF.